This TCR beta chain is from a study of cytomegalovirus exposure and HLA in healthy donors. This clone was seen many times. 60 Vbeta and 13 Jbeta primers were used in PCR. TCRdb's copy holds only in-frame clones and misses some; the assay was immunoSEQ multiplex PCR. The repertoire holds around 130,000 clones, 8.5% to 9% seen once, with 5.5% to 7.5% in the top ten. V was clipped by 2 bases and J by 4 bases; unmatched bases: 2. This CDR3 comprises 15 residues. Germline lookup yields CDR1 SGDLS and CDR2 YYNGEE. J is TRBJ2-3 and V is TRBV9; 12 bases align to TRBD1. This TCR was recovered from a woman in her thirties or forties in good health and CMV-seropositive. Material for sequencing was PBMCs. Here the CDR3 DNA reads TGTGCCAGCAGCGTCGGGACAGGGGGCGCAGATACGCAGTATTTT. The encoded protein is CASSVGTGGADTQYF.